A single T cell receptor beta chain is shown here with its context. This record belongs to a study of blood T cells in healthy people across ages. Through a sample-barcoded 5' primer and a J-beta primer mix, a second PCR was run for 7 to 11 cycles. Each cDNA molecule carried a tag from a template-switch adaptor that contained 12 random nucleotides. From the 5' RACE reads, TCRdb called clonotypes with MiXCR, one entry per CDR3 protein. This table holds more than 1,400,000 distinct CDR3 sequences, approximately 42% found once. Sequenced material: blood. The sequence was collected from a woman in her late teens or twenties in good health.

The CDR3 nucleotides are TGTGCCAGCAGTGCCAAAGGGACTAGCGTAACCTACGAGCAGTACTTC. Its translation: CASSAKGTSVTYEQYF. The J gene is TRBJ2-7, the V gene TRBV27; 10 positions agree with TRBD2. Trimming removed 5 bases from V and 2 bases from J; junction bases left unmatched: 9. This CDR3 region has 16 residues. Germline V gene data show CDR1 as MNHEY and CDR2 as SMNVEV (reference sequence).